Below, one T cell receptor beta chain is given with its context. Its antigen specificity is not known. No per-base quality is available; no much larger clone lies one base away. The sample originates from a study of T cell changes during pregnancy in multiple sclerosis (dated by TCRdb to the late 2010s). At the level of the whole study: The study examined how the T cell repertoire changed over the course of pregnancy in women with multiple sclerosis.

The germline V gene encodes CDR1 MGHRA and CDR2 YSYEKL. Trimming costs V 0 bases and J 4 bases, and their ends lie 16 bases apart. From the cysteine through the phenylalanine, the CDR3 covers 16 amino acids. The kept DNA is CDR3 alone, 48 bases in frame from the first base. The library was built by means of the immunoSEQ multiplex PCR assay. TCRdb provides this immuneACCESS table in a form limited to in-frame rearrangements. Some clones are lacking; in checked studies, under half of them reflect an unresolved V gene, and why the rest are absent is not known. The sample table records 65,000 to 90,000 clones; 90% to 95% of these occur just once. The ten largest account for roughly 3.5% of the sample.

The source was PBMCs, collected in the first trimester of pregnancy. This TCR was sampled from a female donor in good health, serving as a control in a pregnancy study. Some clones in this sample may be carry-over from other donors' samples. The chain joins TRBV4-1 to TRBJ2-7; the D gene lacks a confident call. The sequence in DNA is TGCGCCAGCAGCCAAGACCGGGTCCTCAATGGTTACGAGCAGTACTTC. It encodes CASSQDRVLNGYEQYF.